A single sample is the source of the 11 T cell receptor beta chains below, sequenced in a study of cytomegalovirus exposure and HLA in healthy donors. Vbeta (60) and Jbeta (13) primers were used in the PCR. Sequenced by immunoSEQ multiplex PCR; TCRdb stores in-frame clones only, minus some. The table includes around 220,000 clones, less than 80% detected once. Source material: PBMCs. These receptors came from a girl aged 2 to 9 in good health and CMV-seronegative.

The chain is built from TRBV29-1 and TRBJ1-1, with D perhaps matching TRBD1 (5 bases). The CDR3 length is 11 residues. Germline assignment: CDR1 SQVTM and CDR2 ANQGSEA. Trimming took 3 bases from V and 11 from J, leaving 13 bases between them. The CDR3 loop is CSVDLGAAAFF. The CDR3 region has the DNA TGCAGCGTTGATCTTGGGGCCGCGGCTTTCTTT.

J is TRBJ2-7 and V is TRBV7-9; 9 nucleotides agree with TRBD1. This CDR3 spans 15 amino acids. Per germline, CDR1 SEHNR and CDR2 FQNEAQ (reference sequence). The junction had 7 bases not matched to a gene; V was cut back by 6 bases and J by 1 base. CDR3: CASRFAGTGSYEQYF. The CDR3 bases are TGTGCCAGCAGGTTCGCCGGGACAGGGTCCTACGAGCAGTACTTC.

V gene TRBV6-5 combines with J gene TRBJ1-1; 8 bases fit TRBD1. V lost 4 bases and J lost 5; bases outside the gene matches: 9. The germline CDR1 and CDR2 sequences are MNHEY and SVGAGI. The CDR3 consists of 15 residues. The CDR3 reads CASSSQGASLTEAFF. DNA of the CDR3: TGTGCCAGCAGTTCGCAGGGGGCAAGTCTGACTGAAGCTTTCTTT.

Only a few counts were recorded for this clone. This sequence joins TRBV5-1 and TRBJ1-1; D is uncertain. The CDR3 has 14 residues. Germline CDR1 is SGHRS and CDR2 is YFSETQ. The V end lost 5 bases, the J end lost 6 bases, and 17 bases lay between the germline ends. For the CDR3, the DNA is TGCGCCAGCAGTTCCCCCCCAGGTTTCGCTGAAGCTTTCTTT. Translation gives CASSSPPGFAEAFF.

The rearrangement links TRBV7-2 to TRBJ2-2, with D unclear. V was clipped by 3 bases and J by 0 bases, with 2 bases between them. Germline V gene sequence: CDR1 SGHTA, CDR2 FQGNSA. The CDR3 runs to 13 residues. DNA for the CDR3: TGTGCCAGCAGCTTTACGAACACCGGGGAGCTGTTTTTT. It translates to CASSFTNTGELFF.

The V and J genes are TRBV5-5 and TRBJ1-6; 7 bases line up with TRBD1. The V gene end was trimmed by 1 base and the J gene end by 10 bases; junction bases not matched to a gene: 8. Looked up from germline, CDR1 is SGHKS and CDR2 is YYEKEE (reference sequence). This CDR3 contains 15 residues. The CDR3 bases are TGTGCCAGCAGCTTGATTAGACAGGGTGCCTCACCCCTCCACTTT. This translates into CASSLIRQGASPLHF.

The chain employs TRBV18 and TRBJ1-5; D unclear. The CDR3 sequence is 13 residues long. Germline V gene sequence: CDR1 KGHSH, CDR2 LQKENI. V gave up 1 base and J gave up 9 bases, with 10 bases separating them. The CDR3 loop reads CASSPQGVRPQHF. DNA of the CDR3: TGTGCCAGCTCACCACAGGGAGTACGGCCCCAGCATTTT.

The V and J genes are TRBV7-2 and TRBJ2-2; 11 bases align to TRBD1. Germline-derived CDR1 and CDR2 are SGHTA and FQGNSA. The CDR3 consists of 14 residues. V was pared by 8 bases and J by 4 bases, with 3 bases of the junction left unmatched. The CDR3: CASGGQGGTGELFF. The DNA of the CDR3 is TGTGCCAGCGGGGGACAGGGGGGCACCGGGGAGCTGTTTTTT.

V is TRBV9 and J is TRBJ1-2; 8 bases are a match to TRBD1. This CDR3 region has 16 residues. Looked up from germline, CDR1 is SGDLS and CDR2 is YYNGEE. J lost 8 bases, V lost 0 bases, and 12 bases had no gene match. The CDR3 reads CASSVGDRSPRDGYTF. CDR3 DNA: TGTGCCAGCAGCGTAGGGGACAGGTCCCCCAGGGACGGCTACACCTTC.

This clone was seen a few times. This sequence joins TRBV27 and TRBJ1-5, with TRBD1 matching 10 bases. J was trimmed by 7 bases and V by 6 bases; bases with no gene match: 9. The CDR3 contains 15 residues. Germline values: CDR1 MNHEY, CDR2 SMNVEV (reference sequence). CDR3 DNA: TGTGCCAGCAGAGCGACAGGGGGCTACGGGCAGCCCCAGCATTTT. Translation gives CASRATGGYGQPQHF.

This clone has more than one count but fewer than ten. The chain has TRBV7-9 and TRBJ2-6; 11 bases match TRBD1. The CDR3 has 18 amino acids. The V and J ends lost 7 bases and 0 bases, in that order; junction bases with no gene match: 8. Per germline, CDR1 SEHNR and CDR2 FQNEAQ (reference sequence). As DNA, the CDR3 is TGTGCCAGCATCCTATCCGGGACAGGGGGCTCTGGGGCCAACGTCCTGACTTTC. This gives the protein CASILSGTGGSGANVLTF.